This T cell receptor (beta chain) was identified during a study of cytotoxic CD8 clonotypes in ibrutinib-treated CLL. Trimming left V 2 bases short and J 5 bases short, with 4 bases between. Germline V gene data show CDR1 as MDHEN and CDR2 as SYDVKM. The CDR3 has 11 residues. Assay: immunoSEQ multiplex PCR; the TCRdb copy retains only in-frame clones and omits some. The table records approximately 120,000 clones, approximately 58% of them present only once. This clone has a handful of counts. V is TRBV28 and J is TRBJ2-7; D gene unclear. This TCR was sampled from a human donor with chronic lymphocytic leukemia. Source: PBMCs, taken after 24 months of ibrutinib treatment. CDR3 bases: TGTGCCAGCAGTTTAAGGGACGAGCAGTACTTC. This sequence encodes CASSLRDEQYF.